The source of this T cell receptor (beta chain) is a study of cytomegalovirus exposure and HLA in healthy donors. Looking at the study overall: Findings of an earlier analysis included roughly 110 million unique TCR beta sequences from 190 million or so T cells.

The PCR made use of 60 Vbeta and 13 Jbeta primers. Profiled with immunoSEQ multiplex PCR; TCRdb holds only in-frame clones, not every one. In the table there are some 82,000 clones, approximately 84% of which are singletons. This clone was counted a few times. These donors counted as nominally healthy when sampled, but unrecorded immune exposures were likely. The CDR3 contains 15 residues. In germline, CDR1 is MRHNA, CDR2 SNTAGT. The ends were cut back, 3 bases at V and 3 bases at J, with 11 bases in the middle. The sample taken for sequencing was PBMCs. The genes are TRBV6-4 and TRBJ2-2; D is possibly TRBD2 (6 bases). This sequence originates from a woman in her fifties or sixties in good health and CMV-seronegative. The CDR3 region is CASSEGLDHTGELFF. In nucleotides, the CDR3 is TGTGCCAGCAGTGAGGGACTGGATCACACCGGGGAGCTGTTTTTT.